These 3 T cell receptor beta chains were all obtained from the same sample, sequenced in a study of neoadjuvant anti-PD-1 for oral cavity cancer. TCRdb keeps only in-frame clones here, not all; method: immunoSEQ multiplex PCR. Among 5,500 to 8,000 clones listed, roughly 70% were seen once. The sequenced sample was PBMCs, obtained before nivolumab (anti-PD-1) treatment. These receptors came from a person aged 40-85 years with oral cavity squamous cell carcinoma.

The chain couples TRBV2 to TRBJ2-2; D is possibly TRBD2 (6 bases). The V end lost 8 bases, the J end lost 4 bases, and 23 bases lay between the germline ends. This CDR3 is built from 17 residues. The V gene's germline CDR1 is SNHLY and CDR2 FYNNEI. Here the CDR3 reads CASSLGPTRGGTGELFF. The CDR3 coding sequence is TGTGCCAGCTCGCTGGGGCCGACTAGGGGCGGCACCGGGGAGCTGTTTTTT.

The gene calls are TRBV7-9 and TRBJ1-6; no clear D gene. The germline V gene has CDR1 SEHNR and CDR2 FQNEAQ (reference sequence). The length of the CDR3 is 12 residues. V lost 6 bases and J lost 7, with 7 bases in between. The CDR3 coding sequence is TGTGCCAGCAGTTTCAAGAATTCACCCCTCCACTTT. Its translation is CASSFKNSPLHF.

V gene TRBV5-1 combines with J gene TRBJ1-2, with 8 bases lining up with TRBD1. V dropped 4 bases and J dropped 1; count of bases not matched to a gene: 6. Germline V CDR1 and CDR2: SGHRS, YFSETQ. This CDR3 region has 15 residues. The CDR3 is CASSPLTGVNYGYTF. The CDR3 coding sequence is TGCGCCAGCAGCCCTCTGACAGGGGTTAACTATGGCTACACCTTC.